The TCR beta chain described here comes from a study of T cell changes during pregnancy in multiple sclerosis. Assay used: immunoSEQ multiplex PCR; TCRdb lists only in-frame clones, some missing. Of roughly 11,000 clones in the sample, about 93% are singletons; the top ten hold under 0.3%. The CDR3 sequence is 12 residues long. Germline trimming cut 3 bases from V and 8 bases from J; bases unmatched to any gene: 1. CDR1 is PRHDT, CDR2 FYEKMQ, per germline (reference sequence). The source was CD4+ T cells from peripheral blood mononuclear cells, collected before pregnancy. This TCR derives from a female donor with multiple sclerosis, enrolled in a pregnancy study. The chain uses TRBV13 and TRBJ1-2; 9 bases are shared with TRBD1. The CDR3 spells CASSFTGGGYTF. DNA of the CDR3: TGTGCCAGCAGCTTCACAGGGGGCGGCTACACCTTC.